This T cell receptor (beta chain) was found in a study of CD8 T cells in Susac syndrome. The study used treatment-naive patients who had stable or active relapsing-remitting disease as multiple sclerosis controls. FACS was used to enrich TEMRA cells, whereas the CD8+ and CD4+ T cells were obtained by negative isolation. Random hexamers were used to reverse transcribe an amount of about 0.45 to 1 ug RNA. MiXCR was run by TCRdb on the immunoSEQ multiplex PCR reads, yielding one entry per CDR3 protein. The sample contains around 280,000 distinct CDR3 sequences, 70% to 90% of which appear only once. Overall study results and limits: The study acknowledged a relatively small number of individuals in its TCR sequencing and HLA analysis.

On this clonotype: Its target is not known.

This receptor was obtained from a human donor with multiple sclerosis. Input material: CD8+ T cells from PBMCs.

CDR3 loop: CASSPQPGAGELFF. The CDR3, as DNA: TGCGCCAGCAGTCCCCAGCCAGGAGCCGGGGAGCTGTTTTTT. This rearrangement joins TRBV10-2 to TRBJ2-2; no clear D. The germline gives CDR1 WSHSY, CDR2 SAAADI. V gave up 5 bases and J gave up 6 bases, with 13 bases separating them. The CDR3 consists of 14 residues.